The 31 T cell receptor beta chains reported below all come from one sample, sequenced in a study of HIV-infected patients and healthy controls. Antiretroviral therapy had run roughly three months, about 14 weeks, before follow-up blood collection. The repertoire came from unfractionated whole blood and reflected all unsorted peripheral T cells. cDNA was made from around 0.45 ug RNA using alpha and beta constant primers. Each of the alpha and beta chains got its own library through chain-specific third strand synthesis with indices. TCRdb used MiXCR to reprocess the 5' RACE reads, holding one entry per CDR3 protein. Counted here are 8,100 or so distinct CDR3 sequences, approximately 6.7% occurring once; the ten biggest clones make up 20% to 25%. The sample here was blood, taken during antiretroviral therapy. These receptors were collected from an adult with HIV infection.

This clonotype occurred many times. Being off target in a library aimed at alpha chains, this beta chain has a size of little meaning. V gene TRBV14 combines with J gene TRBJ2-1, with a tentative D call TRBD2 (6 bases). V dropped 2 bases and J dropped 5 bases, with 13 bases sitting between them. Germline loops: CDR1 SGHDN, CDR2 FVKESK. The CDR3 totals 15 residues. As DNA, the CDR3 is TGTGCCAGCAGCCAACATGGGGACTTAAACAATGAGCAGTTCTTC. Translated: CASSQHGDLNNEQFF.

This clonotype was seen repeatedly, ten times or more. The size of this beta chain means little, since it is a stray read in a library made for alpha chains. This chain connects TRBV20-1 to TRBJ2-1, with 8 nucleotides matching TRBD2. The CDR3 sequence is 15 residues long. Germline V gene sequence: CDR1 DFQATT, CDR2 SNEGSKA (reference sequence). The V gene end was trimmed by 5 bases and the J gene end by 0 bases; junction bases not matched to a gene: 6. This CDR3 is CSARTGGGSYNEQFF. In DNA form, the CDR3 reads TGCAGTGCTCGGACCGGGGGGGGCTCCTACAATGAGCAGTTCTTC.

Notes on this clonotype: One base away lies a much larger clone, so this may be a sequencing read error. This beta chain came through as a stray read in a library set up for alpha chains, and its size says little. The J gene is TRBJ1-3, the V gene TRBV7-9; no clear D. The CDR3 is 16 residues long. V was cut by 6 bases and J by 3 bases, with 18 bases left in between. Germline loops: CDR1 SEHNR, CDR2 FQNEAQ (reference sequence). DNA of the CDR3: TGTGCCAGCAGGACCGGGATCCTTTCCTTTGGAAACACCATATATTTT. Protein product: CASRTGILSFGNTIYF.

A note on this clonotype: A library prepared for alpha chains yielded this beta chain as an off-target read; its size is of little meaning. The rearrangement joins TRBV7-8 to TRBJ2-3; 8 nucleotides align to TRBD1. The J segment lost 2 bases and the V segment lost 4 bases, leaving 5 bases of the junction unmatched. This CDR3 is 15 amino acids long. Per the germline V gene, CDR1 is SGHVS and CDR2 is FQNEAQ. The CDR3 protein is CASSWTGPNTDTQYF. CDR3 DNA sequence: TGTGCCAGCAGCTGGACAGGGCCCAACACAGATACGCAGTATTTT.

This clonotype was found many times. This beta chain is a stray read from a library made for alpha chains; its abundance is not meaningful. The chain uses TRBV6-2 or TRBV6-3 and TRBJ2-3, with 8 nucleotides matching TRBD2. V lost 7 bases and J lost 4; bases outside the gene matches: 7. The CDR3 covers 14 residues. The V gene's germline CDR1 is MNHEY and CDR2 SVGEGT. The CDR3 DNA sequence: TGTGCCAGCAATCCCGGACTAGCTTCAGATACGCAGTATTTT. Amino acid sequence: CASNPGLASDTQYF.

This clonotype is deemed medium-sized. This beta chain turned up in a library designed for alpha chains; as an off-target read, its abundance says little. The V gene is TRBV20-1, the J gene TRBJ2-7; perhaps D is TRBD1 or TRBD2 (5 bases each). CDR3 length: 13 residues. Germline-derived CDR1 and CDR2 are DFQATT and SNEGSKA (reference sequence). V lost 5 bases and J 3 bases, leaving 14 bases between the germline ends. CDR3 loop: CSALDGASYEQYF. The CDR3 DNA follows: TGCAGTGCTCTAGACGGGGCCAGCTACGAGCAGTACTTC.

This clonotype was seen repeatedly, ten times or more. The size of this beta chain means little, since it is a stray read in a library made for alpha chains. V usage is TRBV4-1 and J usage is TRBJ2-3; D may be TRBD1 or TRBD2 (5 bases each). Trimming pared 0 bases from V and 0 bases from J, leaving 13 bases between. Germline CDR1 and CDR2: MGHRA and YSYEKL. The CDR3 spans 17 residues. Here the CDR3 DNA reads TGCGCCAGCAGCCAAGAAGGGACGATAACTAGCACAGATACGCAGTATTTT. The encoded protein is CASSQEGTITSTDTQYF.

In the case of this clonotype: Within a library made for alpha chains, this beta chain is off target, and its count is uninformative. The rearrangement links TRBV5-1 to TRBJ2-3, with 8 bases aligning to TRBD1. This CDR3 is built from 16 residues. The V gene's germline CDR1 is SGHRS and CDR2 YFSETQ. V shed 0 bases and J 2 bases; nucleotides not matched to a gene: 5. The CDR3 protein is CASSLGQGQFTDTQYF. The CDR3 bases are TGCGCCAGCAGCTTGGGACAGGGGCAATTCACAGATACGCAGTATTTT.

Many counts were recorded for this clonotype. With the library built for alpha chains, this beta chain is off target and its frequency is not meaningful. The gene calls are TRBV25-1 and TRBJ2-3; the D is unclear. Germline V lookup: CDR1 MGHDK, CDR2 SYGVNS. The V end was cut by 3 bases, the J end by 5 bases, with 15 bases between. The CDR3 loop spans 15 amino acids. The CDR3 protein is CASSDGGPRRDTQYF. The CDR3 nucleotides are TGTGCCAGCAGTGACGGCGGTCCTAGGAGAGATACGCAGTATTTT.

By share, this clonotype ranks as medium-sized (0.01 to 0.1%). Within a library made for alpha chains, this beta chain is off target, and its count is uninformative. The gene calls are TRBV5-1 and TRBJ2-7; D is undetermined. CDR3 size: 12 residues. Germline-derived CDR1 and CDR2 are SGHRS and YFSETQ. V shed 0 bases and J shed 3 bases, with 4 bases lying between them. Written as DNA, the CDR3 is TGCGCCAGCAGCTTGGATTACTACGAGCAGTACTTC. Translating it yields CASSLDYYEQYF.

This clonotype came up many times. For a library built for alpha chains, this beta chain is a stray read; little rests on its size. The chain recombines TRBV6-5 with TRBJ2-3, with 11 bases matching TRBD2. V gave up 6 bases and J gave up 0 bases; unmatched junction bases: 5. The CDR3 is 16 amino acids. The germline V gene encodes CDR1 MNHEY and CDR2 SVGAGI. The CDR3 DNA sequence: TGTGCCAGCAGGGGAATAGCGGGGGGGAGCACAGATACGCAGTATTTT. Amino acid sequence: CASRGIAGGSTDTQYF.

By frequency in the sample, this clonotype is medium-sized. This beta chain represents an off-target read in a library built for alpha chains; its size is of limited meaning. The V call is TRBV24-1, the J call TRBJ2-3; D gene ambiguous. The CDR3 runs to 14 residues. The germline V gene encodes CDR1 KGHDR and CDR2 SFDVKD. V was trimmed by 7 bases and J by 2 bases, leaving 12 bases between them. The CDR3 nucleotides read TGTGCCACCAGCCGACAAGAAACCACAGATACGCAGTATTTT. This encodes CATSRQETTDTQYF.

This clonotype was found many times. With the library built for alpha chains, this beta chain is off target and its frequency is not meaningful. The V call is TRBV5-5, the J call TRBJ2-1; TRBD1 matches at 9 bases. The V and J ends lost 4 bases and 8 bases, in that order; junction bases with no gene match: 4. CDR1 is SGHKS and CDR2 is YYEKEE in the germline V gene (reference sequence). The CDR3 totals 13 residues. DNA for the CDR3: TGTGCCAGCAGCCCCTGGGACAGGGATGAGCAGTTCTTC. It encodes CASSPWDRDEQFF.

By sample share, this clonotype is medium-sized. In a library made to pick up alpha chains, this beta chain is a stray read with a size that means little. The chain uses TRBV6-2 or TRBV6-3 and TRBJ2-7, with D maybe TRBD2 (6 bases). The CDR3 spans 13 residues. V gave up 4 bases and J gave up 3 bases, with 10 bases separating them. CDR1 and CDR2 (germline): MNHEY, SVGEGT. For the CDR3, the DNA is TGTGCCAGCAGTTGGGGACTCCTCTACGAGCAGTACTTC. Amino acid sequence: CASSWGLLYEQYF.

This clonotype appeared many times. As an off-target read in a library built for alpha chains, this beta chain has a frequency of little significance. The chain combines TRBV7-2 with TRBJ2-1; maybe TRBD2 (6 bases). The CDR3 totals 16 residues. CDR1 and CDR2 (germline): SGHTA, FQGNSA. The ends were cut back, 0 bases at V and 6 bases at J, with 15 bases in the middle. The CDR3, as DNA: TGTGCCAGCAGCTTAGCCGGGGGACTCCCACCCAATGAGCAGTTCTTC. It yields the protein CASSLAGGLPPNEQFF.

At least ten counts were recorded for this clonotype. Because this beta chain is a stray read in a library intended to capture alpha chains, its abundance should not be given much weight. The rearrangement joins TRBV30 to TRBJ2-7; TRBD2 matches 10 bases. The CDR3 length is 14 residues. J was trimmed by 4 bases and V by 3 bases; bases with no gene match: 6. Germline values: CDR1 GTSNPN, CDR2 SVGIG (reference sequence). CDR3 in DNA: TGTGCCTGGAGCGGGACTAGCGCGCCTTACGAGCAGTACTTC. It specifies CAWSGTSAPYEQYF.

For this clonotype: The library was designed around alpha chains, so this beta chain is a stray read whose abundance carries little weight. This rearrangement joins TRBV3-1 to TRBJ1-3; D gene uncertain. In germline, CDR1 is LGHDT, CDR2 YNNKEL (reference sequence). V was shortened by 4 bases and J by 0 bases, with 10 bases between the two germline ends. CDR3 length equals 15 residues. This CDR3 reads CASSPTRSSGNTIYF. In DNA form, the CDR3 reads TGTGCCAGCAGCCCCACCCGGAGCTCTGGAAACACCATATATTTT.

This clonotype is medium-sized. The library was prepared for alpha chains; this beta chain is a stray read, so its frequency means little. This chain joins TRBV27 and TRBJ2-7; D is possibly TRBD2 (5 bases). From germline, CDR1 is MNHEY and CDR2 SMNVEV (reference sequence). Trimming left V 2 bases short and J 0 bases short, with 11 bases between. The CDR3 contains 15 residues. The CDR3 DNA sequence: TGTGCCAGCAGTTTAACCGGGGTAGGCTCCTACGAGCAGTACTTC. It codes for CASSLTGVGSYEQYF.

This clonotype appeared many times. The size of this beta chain means little, since it is a stray read in a library made for alpha chains. The chain is built from TRBV18 and TRBJ2-3, with TRBD1 matching over 7 bases. Losses at the gene ends were 3 bases for V and 4 bases for J; bases not matched to a gene: 4. The germline CDR1 and CDR2 sequences are KGHSH and LQKENI. The CDR3 loop spans 14 amino acids. The DNA for the CDR3 is TGTGCCAGCTCACCCAGGACAGGTCCAGATACGCAGTATTTT. It is translated as CASSPRTGPDTQYF.

This clonotype has at least ten counts. Within a library made for alpha chains, this beta chain is off target, and its count is uninformative. V gene TRBV29-1 combines with J gene TRBJ1-2, with D tentatively TRBD1 (6 bases). The CDR3 length is 16 residues. Trimming removed 4 bases at V and 8 bases at J, with 26 bases between. Germline CDR1 is SQVTM and CDR2 is ANQGSEA. CDR3 sequence reads: CSVVKGRGIGGGGYTF. For the CDR3, the DNA is TGCAGCGTTGTAAAAGGCAGGGGAATTGGTGGGGGGGGCTACACCTTC.

Concerning this clonotype: Found in a library prepared for alpha chains, this beta chain is an off-target read, and its abundance has little meaning. The chain carries TRBV11-2 and TRBJ2-5, with 7 bases aligning to TRBD2. After removal of 11 bases from V and 2 bases from J, the junction contained 11 bases not matched to a gene. Germline V lookup: CDR1 SGHAT, CDR2 FQNNGV. The CDR3 is 14 residues long. This CDR3 reads CAVRGVGGQETQYF. CDR3 nucleotides: TGTGCCGTTCGGGGGGTCGGCGGACAAGAGACCCAGTACTTC.

The table lists this clonotype with many counts. This beta chain appears as a stray read in a library generated for alpha chains; its size is not informative. The chain carries TRBV3-1 and TRBJ1-1; 9 bases line up with TRBD1. The CDR3 loop spans 16 amino acids. J lost 4 bases, V lost 1 base, and 7 bases had no gene match. The germline gives CDR1 LGHDT, CDR2 YNNKEL (reference sequence). CDR3 region: CASSQGLQGAATEAFF. CDR3 sequence (DNA): TGTGCCAGCAGCCAAGGCCTACAGGGGGCGGCCACTGAAGCTTTCTTT.

This clonotype was seen repeatedly, ten times or more. Since the library was made to target alpha chains, this beta chain is a stray read and its abundance is not meaningful. The genes are TRBV6-5 and TRBJ2-7; no clear D gene. V lost 6 bases and J 0 bases, leaving 9 bases between the germline ends. In germline, CDR1 is MNHEY, CDR2 SVGAGI. This CDR3 region has 13 residues. The CDR3 is CASRRPSSYEQYF. CDR3 in DNA: TGTGCCAGCAGAAGACCTAGCTCCTACGAGCAGTACTTC.

This clonotype was observed many times. This beta chain was picked up by a library intended for alpha chains and is off target, so its count carries little meaning. V is TRBV6-1 and J is TRBJ2-1; D unresolved. This CDR3 region has 14 residues. Per the germline V gene, CDR1 is MNHNS and CDR2 is SASEGT. V dropped 5 bases and J dropped 0 bases, with 8 bases sitting between them. CDR3 protein: CASSILSSYNEQFF. The CDR3 DNA follows: TGTGCCAGCAGTATACTAAGCTCCTACAATGAGCAGTTCTTC.

This clonotype occurred many times. One junction end disagrees with the germline gene, perhaps due to a read error. The library was designed around alpha chains, so this beta chain is a stray read whose abundance carries little weight. The rearrangement uses TRBV6-5 and TRBJ2-1; no firm D call. The CDR3 is made up of 15 amino acids. Germline V gene lookup returns CDR1 MNHEY and CDR2 SVGAGI. The CDR3 bases are TGTGCCAGCAGTTACTCGTACCAACAAGGGAATGAGCAGTTCTTT. Its translation is CASSYSYQQGNEQFF.

Relative to its sample, this clonotype is medium-sized (0.01 to 0.1%). This beta chain is an unintended read in a library built for alpha chains; its size means little. The rearrangement uses TRBV20-1 and TRBJ2-1, with D perhaps assigned TRBD1 or TRBD2 (5 bases each). Germline V gene lookup returns CDR1 DFQATT and CDR2 SNEGSKA (reference sequence). Trimming removed 5 bases from V and 8 bases from J, with 13 bases in between. CDR3 length: 12 amino acids. The CDR3 nucleotides read TGCAGTGCTGGGGCCCGGGGCGATGAGCAGTTCTTC. Its translation: CSAGARGDEQFF.

This clonotype was seen ten or more times. Being off target in a library aimed at alpha chains, this beta chain has a size of little meaning. V and J are TRBV7-8 and TRBJ1-1; 8 bases agree with TRBD1. In germline, CDR1 is SGHVS, CDR2 FQNEAQ. The CDR3 contains 15 residues. V shed 5 bases, J shed 1 base, and the junction held 6 bases outside the gene matches. DNA for the CDR3: TGTGCCAGCAGCGGGCGACAGGGGACGAACACTGAAGCTTTCTTT. It codes for CASSGRQGTNTEAFF.

This clonotype rates as medium-sized. A library prepared for alpha chains yielded this beta chain as an off-target read; its size is of little meaning. The chain has TRBV7-3 and TRBJ2-3; tentatively, D is TRBD1 or TRBD2 (6 bases each). The V end was cut by 5 bases, the J end by 1 base, with 13 bases between. Germline CDR1 reads SGHTA; CDR2 reads FQGTGA. The CDR3 is made up of 15 amino acids. CDR3 DNA: TGTGCCAGCAGCCCGGACGGGGGCGGCACAGATACGCAGTATTTT. Translating it yields CASSPDGGGTDTQYF.

This clonotype counts as medium-sized. Because the library targeted alpha chains, this beta chain is an off-target read whose size means little. The chain carries TRBV4-1 and TRBJ2-1; D is unresolved. The ends were cut back, 0 bases at V and 6 bases at J, with 6 bases in the middle. The CDR3 runs 13 residues. Germline CDR1 reads MGHRA; CDR2 reads YSYEKL. The DNA for the CDR3 is TGCGCCAGCAGCCAAGATTGGGCCAATGAGCAGTTCTTC. It specifies CASSQDWANEQFF.

This clonotype appeared many times. The library was designed around alpha chains, so this beta chain is a stray read whose abundance carries little weight. This rearrangement joins TRBV5-1 to TRBJ2-3, with 7 bases fitting TRBD2. V was clipped by 0 bases and J by 4 bases; unmatched bases: 5. The CDR3 spans 15 residues. Germline V gives CDR1 SGHRS, CDR2 YFSETQ. The CDR3 loop is CASSLAGGRADTQYF. Written as DNA, the CDR3 is TGCGCCAGCAGCTTGGCCGGCGGGAGAGCAGATACGCAGTATTTT.

This clonotype was recorded many times. The library was designed around alpha chains, so this beta chain is a stray read whose abundance carries little weight. This chain joins TRBV6-5 and TRBJ2-3; no clear D. The CDR3 contains 11 residues. The ends were cut back, 6 bases at V and 7 bases at J, with 8 bases in the middle. CDR1 is MNHEY, CDR2 SVGAGI, per germline. The CDR3 DNA is TGTGCCAGCAGCACCGATTATACGCAGTATTTT. This translates into CASSTDYTQYF.